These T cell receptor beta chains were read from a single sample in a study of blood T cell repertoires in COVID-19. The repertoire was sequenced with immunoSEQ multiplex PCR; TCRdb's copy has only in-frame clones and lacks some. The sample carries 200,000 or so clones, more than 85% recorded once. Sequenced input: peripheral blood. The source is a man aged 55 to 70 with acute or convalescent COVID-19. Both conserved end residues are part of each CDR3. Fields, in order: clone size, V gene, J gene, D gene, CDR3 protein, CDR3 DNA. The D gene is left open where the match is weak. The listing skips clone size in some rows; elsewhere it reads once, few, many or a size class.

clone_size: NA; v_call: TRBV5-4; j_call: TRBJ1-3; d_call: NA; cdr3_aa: CASSLAGTFSGNTIYF; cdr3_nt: TGTGCCAGCAGCTTGGCGGGGACTTTCTCTGGAAACACCATATATTTT
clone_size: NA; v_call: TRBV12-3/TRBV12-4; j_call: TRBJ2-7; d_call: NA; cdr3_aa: CASKPGGPYEQYF; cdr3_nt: TGTGCCAGCAAGCCGGGGGGCCCCTACGAGCAGTACTTC
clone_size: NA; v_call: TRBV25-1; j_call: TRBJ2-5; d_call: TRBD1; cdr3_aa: CASSERWIQGDETQYF; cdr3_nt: TGTGCCAGCAGTGAACGATGGATACAGGGGGATGAGACCCAGTACTTC
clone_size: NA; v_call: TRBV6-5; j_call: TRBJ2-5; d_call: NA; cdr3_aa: CASSYPGETQYF; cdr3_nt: TGTGCCAGCAGTTACCCAGGGGAGACCCAGTACTTC
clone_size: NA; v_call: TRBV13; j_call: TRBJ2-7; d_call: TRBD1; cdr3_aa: CASSSRTGHYEQYF; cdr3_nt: TGTGCCAGCAGCTCGAGGACAGGCCACTACGAGCAGTACTTC
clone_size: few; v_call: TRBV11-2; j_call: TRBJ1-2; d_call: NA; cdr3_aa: CASSFRGGYTF; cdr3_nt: TGTGCCAGCAGCTTCAGGGGAGGCTACACCTTC
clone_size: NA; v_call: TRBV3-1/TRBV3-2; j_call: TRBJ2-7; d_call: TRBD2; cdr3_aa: CASSQDIGGGYSYEQYF; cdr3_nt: TGTGCCAGCAGCCAAGATATAGGCGGGGGTTACTCCTACGAGCAGTACTTC
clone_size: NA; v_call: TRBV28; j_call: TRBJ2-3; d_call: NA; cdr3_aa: CASSPPGDTQYF; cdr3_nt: TGTGCCAGCAGCCCCCCAGGAGATACGCAGTATTTT
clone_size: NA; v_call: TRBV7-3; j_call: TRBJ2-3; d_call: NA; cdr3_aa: CASTPNAGTSTDTQYF; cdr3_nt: TGTGCCAGCACCCCTAATGCCGGGACTAGCACAGATACGCAGTATTTT
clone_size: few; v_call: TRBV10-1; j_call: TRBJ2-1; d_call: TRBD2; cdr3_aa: CASNISGASYNEQFF; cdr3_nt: TGCGCCAGCAACATTAGCGGGGCCTCCTACAATGAGCAGTTCTTC
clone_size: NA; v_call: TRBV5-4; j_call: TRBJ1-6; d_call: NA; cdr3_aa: CASSREPQGDSPLHF; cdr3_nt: TGTGCCAGCAGCCGAGAGCCACAGGGCGATTCACCCCTCCACTTT
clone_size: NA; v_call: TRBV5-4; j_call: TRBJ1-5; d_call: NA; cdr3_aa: CASSARGGNQPQHF; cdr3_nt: TGTGCCAGCAGTGCAAGGGGTGGCAATCAGCCCCAGCATTTT
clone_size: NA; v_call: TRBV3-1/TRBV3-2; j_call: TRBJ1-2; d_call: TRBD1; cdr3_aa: CASSQRSRTGGGYTF; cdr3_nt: TGTGCCAGCAGCCAACGATCCCGGACAGGTGGAGGCTACACCTTC
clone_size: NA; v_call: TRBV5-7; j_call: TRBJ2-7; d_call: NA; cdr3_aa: CASSLVLSSYEQYF; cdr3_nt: TGTGCCAGCAGCTTAGTCCTGAGCTCCTACGAGCAGTACTTC
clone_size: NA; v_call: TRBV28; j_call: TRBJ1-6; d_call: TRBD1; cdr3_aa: CASSLGQGGPIPLHF; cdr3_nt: TGTGCCAGCAGTCTCGGACAGGGGGGCCCAATACCCCTCCACTTT
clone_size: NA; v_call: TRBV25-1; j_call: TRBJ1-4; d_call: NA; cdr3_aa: CASSFRGSGEKLFF; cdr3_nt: TGTGCCAGCAGTTTCAGGGGTTCGGGTGAAAAACTGTTTTTT
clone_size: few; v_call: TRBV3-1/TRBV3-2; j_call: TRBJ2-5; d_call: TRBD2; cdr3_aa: CASSPYGERGQETQYF; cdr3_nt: TGTGCCAGCAGCCCCTATGGCGAGCGGGGCCAAGAGACCCAGTACTTC
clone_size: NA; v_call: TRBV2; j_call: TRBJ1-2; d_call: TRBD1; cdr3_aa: CASTNRDRGRRDYGYTF; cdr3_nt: TGTGCCAGCACCAACAGGGACAGGGGGCGCCGGGACTATGGCTACACCTTC
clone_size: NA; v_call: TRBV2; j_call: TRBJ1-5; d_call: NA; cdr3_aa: CASSQGSGNQPQHF; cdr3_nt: TGTGCCAGCAGTCAGGGATCGGGCAATCAGCCCCAGCATTTT
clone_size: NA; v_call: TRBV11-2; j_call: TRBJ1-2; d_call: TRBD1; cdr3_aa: CASRLPGQANYGYTF; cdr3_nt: TGTGCCAGCAGATTACCCGGACAGGCGAACTATGGCTACACCTTC
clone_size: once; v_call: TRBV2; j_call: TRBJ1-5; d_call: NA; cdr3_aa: CASRRDKISNQPQHF; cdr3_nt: TGTGCCAGCAGGAGGGACAAAATAAGCAATCAGCCCCAGCATTTT
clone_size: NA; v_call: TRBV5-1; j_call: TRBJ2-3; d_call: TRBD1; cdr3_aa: CASSLRTGSTDTQYF; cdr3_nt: TGCGCCAGCAGCTTGAGGACAGGGAGCACAGATACGCAGTATTTT
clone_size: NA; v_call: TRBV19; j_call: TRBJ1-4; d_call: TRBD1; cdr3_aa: CASTRTGRNEKLFF; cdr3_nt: TGTGCCAGTACCCGGACAGGCAGAAATGAAAAACTGTTTTTT
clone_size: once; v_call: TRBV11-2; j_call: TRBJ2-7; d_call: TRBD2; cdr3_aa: CASSWGTSGGISSYEQYF; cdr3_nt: TGTGCCAGCAGCTGGGGGACTAGCGGGGGGATCAGCTCCTACGAGCAGTACTTC
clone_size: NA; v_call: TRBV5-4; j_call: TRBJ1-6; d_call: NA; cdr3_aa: CASSLFGGSTSPLHF; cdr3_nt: TGTGCCAGCAGCTTGTTTGGAGGTTCCACCTCACCCCTCCACTTT